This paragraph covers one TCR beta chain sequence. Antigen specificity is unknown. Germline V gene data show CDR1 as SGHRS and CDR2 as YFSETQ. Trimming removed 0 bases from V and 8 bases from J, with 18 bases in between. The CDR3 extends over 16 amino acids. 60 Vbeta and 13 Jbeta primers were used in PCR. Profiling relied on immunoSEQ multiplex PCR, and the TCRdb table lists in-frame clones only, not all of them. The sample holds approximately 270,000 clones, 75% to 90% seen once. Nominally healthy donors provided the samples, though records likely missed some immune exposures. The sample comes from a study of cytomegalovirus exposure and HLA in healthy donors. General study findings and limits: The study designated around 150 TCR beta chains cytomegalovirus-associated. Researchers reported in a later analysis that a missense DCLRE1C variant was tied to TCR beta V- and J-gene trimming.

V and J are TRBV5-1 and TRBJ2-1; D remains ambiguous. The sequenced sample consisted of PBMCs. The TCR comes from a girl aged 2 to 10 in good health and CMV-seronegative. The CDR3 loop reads CASSLGLDPASDEQFF. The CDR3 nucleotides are TGCGCCAGCAGCTTGGGACTTGACCCAGCCTCCGATGAGCAGTTCTTC.